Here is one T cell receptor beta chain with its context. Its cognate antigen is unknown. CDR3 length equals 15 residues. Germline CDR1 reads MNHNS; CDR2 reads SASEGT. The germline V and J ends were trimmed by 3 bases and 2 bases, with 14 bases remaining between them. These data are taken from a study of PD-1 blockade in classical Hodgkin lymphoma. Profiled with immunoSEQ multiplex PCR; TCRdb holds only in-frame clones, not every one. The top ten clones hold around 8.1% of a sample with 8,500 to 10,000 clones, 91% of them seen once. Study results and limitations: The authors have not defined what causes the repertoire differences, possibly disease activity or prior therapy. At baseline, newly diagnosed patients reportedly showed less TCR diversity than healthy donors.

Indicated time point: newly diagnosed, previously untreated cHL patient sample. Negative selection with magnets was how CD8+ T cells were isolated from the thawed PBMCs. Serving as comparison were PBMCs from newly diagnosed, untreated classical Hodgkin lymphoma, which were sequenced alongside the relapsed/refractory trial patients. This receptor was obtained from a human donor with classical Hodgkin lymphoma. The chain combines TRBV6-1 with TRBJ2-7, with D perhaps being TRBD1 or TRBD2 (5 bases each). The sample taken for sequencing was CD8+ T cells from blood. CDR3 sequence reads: CASSDPGTATYEQYF. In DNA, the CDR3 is TGTGCCAGCAGTGACCCCGGGACGGCAACCTACGAGCAGTACTTC.